This T cell receptor beta chain was identified during a study of CD8 T cells in ankylosing spondylitis. Concerning this clonotype itself: The antigen remains unidentified. The junction differs from germline at one of its ends, possibly a read error.

In making TCR beta libraries, quantitative 5'-RACE with molecular barcodes was used. TCRdb used MiXCR to reprocess the 5' RACE reads, holding one entry per CDR3 protein. The sample records 750,000 to 850,000 distinct CDR3 sequences, around 11% being singletons. The CDR3 length is 13 residues. CDR1 is KGHDR and CDR2 is SFDVKD in the germline V gene. Study-level results: According to the report, clones linked to the disease were significantly enriched in matched synovial fluid samples taken from ankylosing spondylitis patients. The authors found the disease-linked clones to be CD8+ and relatively rare in peripheral blood. Some motif variants were previously reported in reactive arthritis synovial fluid and blood. There was a TCR beta motif, made of several highly homologous variants, that appeared characteristic of ankylosing spondylitis blood.

The TCR sequence derives from a male donor with ankylosing spondylitis. The genes are TRBV24-1 and TRBJ2-3; D possibly corresponds to TRBD1 (5 bases). The specimen sequenced was blood, either unsorted or a sorted T cell fraction (not recorded which). The CDR3 protein is CATRDSSTDTQYF. Written as DNA, the CDR3 is TGTGCCACCCGTGACAGCAGCACAGATACGCAGTATTTT.